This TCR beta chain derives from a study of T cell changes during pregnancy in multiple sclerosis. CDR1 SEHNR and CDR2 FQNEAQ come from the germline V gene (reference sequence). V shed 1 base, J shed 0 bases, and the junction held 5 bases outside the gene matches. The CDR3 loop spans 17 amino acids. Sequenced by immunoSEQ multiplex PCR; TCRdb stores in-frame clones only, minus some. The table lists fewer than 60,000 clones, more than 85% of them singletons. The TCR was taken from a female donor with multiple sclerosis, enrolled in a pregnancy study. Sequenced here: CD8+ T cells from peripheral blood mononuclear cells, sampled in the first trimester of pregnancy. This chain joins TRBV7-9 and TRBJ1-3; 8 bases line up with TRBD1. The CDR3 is CASSLEWDRRSGNTIYF. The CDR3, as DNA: TGTGCCAGCAGCTTAGAATGGGACAGGCGCTCTGGAAACACCATATATTTT.